These T cell receptor beta chains were read from a single sample in a study of blood T cells in healthy people across ages. Each CDR3 protein is one row after TCRdb ran MiXCR on the 5' RACE reads. The sample records about 680,000 distinct CDR3 sequences, 49% being singletons. Sequencing was carried out using blood. The origin of the receptors is an older woman in good health. CDR3s include the opening cysteine and the closing phenylalanine or tryptophan. A D gene is named only where the DNA matches it firmly. Some rows have no size entry. The others give once, few or many, or a class for an expanded clone.

size	J	D	V	DNA	CDR3
few	TRBJ2-3	-	TRBV29-1	TGCAGCGTTGGGGACACTCATACGCAGTATTTT	CSVGDTHTQYF
-	TRBJ2-2	TRBD1	TRBV9	TGTGCCAGCAGCGGGGGACAGATTCATTCCGGGGAGCTGTTTTTT	CASSGGQIHSGELFF
-	TRBJ2-2	TRBD1	TRBV12-3/TRBV12-4	TGTGCCAGCAGTTTATCCCGACAGGGCACCGGGGAGCTGTTTTTT	CASSLSRQGTGELFF
-	TRBJ2-7	TRBD1	TRBV20-1	TGCAGTGCTAGAGATCGCAGGGGGCATGGCGAGCAGTACTTC	CSARDRRGHGEQYF
once	TRBJ2-1	-	TRBV6-1	TGTGCCAGCAGCTCAGGTGACGTCCACAATGAGCAGTTCTTC	CASSSGDVHNEQFF
-	TRBJ2-7	TRBD1	TRBV11-2	TGTGCCAGCAGCAGGGACAGCCAAGAGGCCCAGTACTTC	CASSRDSQEAQYF
few	TRBJ1-1	-	TRBV7-9	TGTGCCAGCAGCTTCGGGAGCAATAGGAACACTGAAGCTTTCTTT	CASSFGSNRNTEAFF
-	TRBJ2-3	-	TRBV4-3	TGCGCCAGCAGCCAATTCGGCGGAGCCGGAGATACGCAGTATTTT	CASSQFGGAGDTQYF
-	TRBJ1-1	TRBD1	TRBV13	TGTGCCAGCAGCCGCGACAGGGGCCGCTTGAACACTGAAGCTTTCTTT	CASSRDRGRLNTEAFF
-	TRBJ2-2	TRBD2	TRBV10-3	TGTGCCATCAATAAGGCGGGAGTCGTAGGCGGGGAGCTGTTTTTT	CAINKAGVVGGELFF
-	TRBJ2-5	TRBD2	TRBV7-9	TGTGCCAGCAGCTGGACTAGTTTCTACGAGCGGTACTTC	CASSWTSFYERYF
once	TRBJ2-4	-	TRBV20-1	TGCAGTGCTACGGGGACGGACAAAAACATTCAGTACTTC	CSATGTDKNIQYF
once	TRBJ2-1	TRBD2	TRBV4-3	TGCGCCAGCAACCAAGGGGGACTAGCCTACAATGAGCAGTTCTTC	CASNQGGLAYNEQFF
few	TRBJ2-7	-	TRBV7-2	TGTGCCAGCAGCAAGTCAGGGGCCGAGCAGTACTTC	CASSKSGAEQYF
-	TRBJ2-1	TRBD2	TRBV10-3	TGTGCCATCAGCGACTTTCCGGGACTAGCGGGGGGCTATGAGCAGTTCTTC	CAISDFPGLAGGYEQFF
few	TRBJ2-5	-	TRBV11-2	TGTGCCAGCAGTCCCCAGATACAAGAGACCCAGTACTTC	CASSPQIQETQYF
-	TRBJ2-7	TRBD1	TRBV7-9	TGTGCCACCCCACCTCCGACAGGGGGCGTCGAGCAGTACTTC	CATPPPTGGVEQYF
-	TRBJ2-5	TRBD1	TRBV7-2	TGTGCCAGCAGCTCGTCGACAGGGGGAGGCTATGAGCAGTACTTC	CASSSSTGGGYEQYF
-	TRBJ2-5	TRBD2	TRBV5-1	TGCGCCAGCAGCCTCACAACTACCGGGGGGCAAGAGACCCAGTACTTC	CASSLTTTGGQETQYF
-	TRBJ2-7	TRBD2	TRBV7-2	TGTGCCAGCAGCTTACGACATAGCGGGCCCTACGAGCAGTACTTC	CASSLRHSGPYEQYF
-	TRBJ2-7	-	TRBV28	TGTGCCAGCAGTTTCCGTGCCTACTCGTCCTACGAGCAGTACTTC	CASSFRAYSSYEQYF
-	TRBJ2-3	TRBD2	TRBV6-6	TGTGTCAGCAGCTCGCCCCAGCGGGAGAAAGATACGCAGTATTTT	CVSSSPQREKDTQYF
-	TRBJ2-7	-	TRBV6-6	TGTGCCAGCAACCTTAGCGGTTACTACGAGCAGTACTTC	CASNLSGYYEQYF
-	TRBJ2-5	-	TRBV18	TGTGCCAGCTCACCTCCGTGGACGGGCCAAGAGACCCAGTACTTC	CASSPPWTGQETQYF
-	TRBJ2-1	TRBD2	TRBV24-1	TGTGCCACCAGTGGTTCGACTAGCGGGGTGAGCTCCTACAATGAGCAGTTCTTC	CATSGSTSGVSSYNEQFF
-	TRBJ2-1	-	TRBV11-1	TGTGCCAGCAGCCCCCGCCCCCGACTGGGTAACAATGAGCAGTTCTTC	CASSPRPRLGNNEQFF
-	TRBJ2-2	-	TRBV5-1	TGCGCCAGCTCACAGGTCACCACCGGGGAGCCGTTTTTT	CASSQVTTGEPFF
-	TRBJ1-2	-	TRBV28	TGTGCCAGCAGTTTTGGCCATTCTAACTATGGCTACACCTTC	CASSFGHSNYGYTF
-	TRBJ2-3	TRBD2	TRBV2	TGTGCCAGCAGTGATGCTAGCGGGACCGGCACAGATACGCAGTATTTT	CASSDASGTGTDTQYF
-	TRBJ1-2	-	TRBV20-1	TGCAGTGTCTCGAGGGGGGTTGATGGCTACACCTTC	CSVSRGVDGYTF
-	TRBJ2-5	-	TRBV19	TGTGCCAGTAGCTCGACAGGGACTAAGATTCGAGAGACCCAGTACTTC	CASSSTGTKIRETQYF
few	TRBJ1-6	-	TRBV29-1	TGCAGCGTCGGGGAGGGTACCTATAATTCACCCCTCCACTTT	CSVGEGTYNSPLHF
few	TRBJ1-2	TRBD1	TRBV27	TGTGCCAGCAGTGCGCCGCGACAGGGCCTCTATGGCTACACCTTC	CASSAPRQGLYGYTF